The T cell receptor (beta chain) described here comes from a study of cytomegalovirus exposure and HLA in healthy donors. Researchers ran the PCR with 60 Vbeta and 13 Jbeta primers. The table came from immunoSEQ multiplex PCR; TCRdb's copy has only in-frame clones and leaves some out. The sample records 120,000 or so clones, approximately 80% being singletons. Whole-study results and caveats: Later analysis suggested links between common viral pathogens and several top significant clusters. Another analysis was done later, and it associated 16,951 TCR beta sequences with HLA alleles at 0.05 false discovery rate.

Germline lookup yields CDR1 LNHDA and CDR2 SQIVND (reference sequence). Trimming left V 2 bases short and J 5 bases short, with 12 bases between. This CDR3 region has 14 residues. All the people who gave samples were healthy bone marrow donors. Worth noting for this clone: The antigen is unknown.

The chain uses TRBV19 and TRBJ1-1; D unresolved. This TCR derives from a man younger than 45 in good health and CMV-seronegative. The sequenced material came from PBMCs. Written as DNA, the CDR3 is TGTGCCAGTAGTATAAAAGCTGGTCCGACTGAAGCTTTCTTT. Translating it yields CASSIKAGPTEAFF.